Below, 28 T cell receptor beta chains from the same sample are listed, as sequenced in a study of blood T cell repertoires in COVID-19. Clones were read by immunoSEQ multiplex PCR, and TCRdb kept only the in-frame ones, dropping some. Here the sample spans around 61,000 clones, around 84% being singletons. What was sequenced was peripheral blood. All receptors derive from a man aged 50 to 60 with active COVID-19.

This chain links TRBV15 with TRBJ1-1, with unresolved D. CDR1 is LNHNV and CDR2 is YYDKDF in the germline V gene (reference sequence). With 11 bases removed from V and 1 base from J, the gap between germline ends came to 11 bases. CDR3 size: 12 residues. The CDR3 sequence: CAPGIKNTEAFF. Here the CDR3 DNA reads TGTGCCCCCGGTATCAAGAACACTGAAGCTTTCTTT.

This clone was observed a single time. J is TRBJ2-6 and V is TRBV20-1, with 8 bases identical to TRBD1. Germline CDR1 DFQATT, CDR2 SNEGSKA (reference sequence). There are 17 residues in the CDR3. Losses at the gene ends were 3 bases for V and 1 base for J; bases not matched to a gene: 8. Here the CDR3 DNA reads TGCAGTGCTAGTGACAGGGGCAAGGGATCTGGGGCCAACGTCCTGACTTTC. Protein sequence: CSASDRGKGSGANVLTF.

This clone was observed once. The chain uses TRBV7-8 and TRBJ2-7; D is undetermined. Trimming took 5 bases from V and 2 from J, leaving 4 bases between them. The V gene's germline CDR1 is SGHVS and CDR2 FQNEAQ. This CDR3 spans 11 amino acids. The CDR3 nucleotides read TGTGCCAGCAGCCTCACCTACGAGCAGTACTTC. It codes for CASSLTYEQYF.

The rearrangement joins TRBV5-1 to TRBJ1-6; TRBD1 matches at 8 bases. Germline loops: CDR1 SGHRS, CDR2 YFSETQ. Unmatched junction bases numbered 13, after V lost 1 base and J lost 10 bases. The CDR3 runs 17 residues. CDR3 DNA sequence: TGCGCCAGCAGCTTGAAGGCCGGGACAGGAGATTTCTCACCCCTCCACTTT. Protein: CASSLKAGTGDFSPLHF.

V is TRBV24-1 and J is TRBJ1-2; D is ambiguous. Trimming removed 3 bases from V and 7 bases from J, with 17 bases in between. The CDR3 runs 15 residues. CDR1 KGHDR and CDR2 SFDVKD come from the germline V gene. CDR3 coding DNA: TGTGCCACCAGTGATCCAGGTCTTCGGGGTTCTGGCTACACCTTC. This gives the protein CATSDPGLRGSGYTF.

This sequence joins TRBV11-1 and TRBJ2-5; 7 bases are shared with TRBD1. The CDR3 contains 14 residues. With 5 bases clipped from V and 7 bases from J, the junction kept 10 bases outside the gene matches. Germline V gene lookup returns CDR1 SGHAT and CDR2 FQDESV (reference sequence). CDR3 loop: CASSPRQGWGTQYF. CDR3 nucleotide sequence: TGTGCCAGCAGCCCGCGACAGGGTTGGGGGACCCAGTACTTC. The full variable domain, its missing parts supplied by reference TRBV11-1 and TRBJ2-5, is EAEVAQSPRYKITEKSQAVAFWCDPISGHATLYWYRQILGQGPELLVQFQDESVVDDSQLPKDRFSAERLKGVDSTLKIQPAELGDSAMYLCASSPRQGWGTQYFGPGTRLLVL.

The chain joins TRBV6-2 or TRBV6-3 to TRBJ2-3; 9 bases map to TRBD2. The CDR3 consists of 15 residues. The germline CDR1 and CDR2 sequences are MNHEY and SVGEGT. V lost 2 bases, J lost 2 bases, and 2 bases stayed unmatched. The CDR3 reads CASSYVGLATDTQYF. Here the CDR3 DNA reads TGTGCCAGCAGTTACGTGGGACTAGCCACAGATACGCAGTATTTT.

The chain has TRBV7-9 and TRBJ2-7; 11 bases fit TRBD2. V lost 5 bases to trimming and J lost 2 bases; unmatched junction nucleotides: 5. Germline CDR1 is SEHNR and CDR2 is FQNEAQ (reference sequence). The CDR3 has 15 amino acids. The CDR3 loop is CASSPRLAGTYEQYF. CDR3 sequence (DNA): TGTGCCAGCAGCCCTAGACTAGCGGGGACCTACGAGCAGTACTTC.

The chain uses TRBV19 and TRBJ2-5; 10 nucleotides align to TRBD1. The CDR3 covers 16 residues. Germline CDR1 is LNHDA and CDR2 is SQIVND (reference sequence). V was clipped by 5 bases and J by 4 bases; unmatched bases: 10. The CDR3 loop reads CASSPRTGGRRETQYF. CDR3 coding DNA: TGTGCCAGTAGTCCCCGGACAGGGGGACGGAGAGAGACCCAGTACTTC. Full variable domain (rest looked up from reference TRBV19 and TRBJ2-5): DGGITQSPKYLFRKEGQNVTLSCEQNLNHDAMYWYRQDPGQGLRLIYYSQIVNDFQKGDIAEGYSVSREKKESFPLTVTSAQKNPTAFYLCASSPRTGGRRETQYFGPGTRLLVL.

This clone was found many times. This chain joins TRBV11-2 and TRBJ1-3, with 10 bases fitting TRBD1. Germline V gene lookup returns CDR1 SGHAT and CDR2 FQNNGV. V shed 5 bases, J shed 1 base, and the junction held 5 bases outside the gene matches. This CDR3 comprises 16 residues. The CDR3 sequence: CASSPGDRGSGNTIYF. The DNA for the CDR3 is TGTGCCAGCAGCCCAGGGGACAGGGGTTCTGGAAACACCATATATTTT.

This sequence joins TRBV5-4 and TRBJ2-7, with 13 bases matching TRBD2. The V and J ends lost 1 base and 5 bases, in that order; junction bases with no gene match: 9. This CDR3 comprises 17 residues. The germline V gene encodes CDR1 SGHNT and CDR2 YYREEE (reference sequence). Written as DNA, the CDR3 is TGTGCCAGCAGCTTGACCAGGACTAGCGGGGGACACGACGAGCAGTACTTC. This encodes CASSLTRTSGGHDEQYF.

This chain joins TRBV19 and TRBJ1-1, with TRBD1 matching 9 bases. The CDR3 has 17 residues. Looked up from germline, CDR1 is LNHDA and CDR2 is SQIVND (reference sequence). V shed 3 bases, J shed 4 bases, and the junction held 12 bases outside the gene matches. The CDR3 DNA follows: TGTGCCAGTAGTATCCCCCGGCCCGACAGGGGGAGCACTGAAGCTTTCTTT. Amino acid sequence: CASSIPRPDRGSTEAFF.

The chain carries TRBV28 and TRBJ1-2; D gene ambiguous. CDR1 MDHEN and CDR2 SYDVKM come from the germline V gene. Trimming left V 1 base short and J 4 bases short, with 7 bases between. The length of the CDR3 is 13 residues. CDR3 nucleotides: TGTGCCAGCAGTTTATCGGAGGGCTATGGCTACACCTTC. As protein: CASSLSEGYGYTF.

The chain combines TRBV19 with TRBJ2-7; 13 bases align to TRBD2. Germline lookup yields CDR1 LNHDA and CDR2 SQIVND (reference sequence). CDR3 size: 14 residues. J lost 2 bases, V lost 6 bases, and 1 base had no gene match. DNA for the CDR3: TGTGCCAGTAGAGGACTAGCGGGAGCCTACGAGCAGTACTTC. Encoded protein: CASRGLAGAYEQYF.

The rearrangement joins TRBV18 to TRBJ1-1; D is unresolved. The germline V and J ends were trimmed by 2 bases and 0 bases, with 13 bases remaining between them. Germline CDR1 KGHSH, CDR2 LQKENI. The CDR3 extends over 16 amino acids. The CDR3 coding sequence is TGTGCCAGCTCACCAATAGGCAGGATGATGAACACTGAAGCTTTCTTT. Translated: CASSPIGRMMNTEAFF.

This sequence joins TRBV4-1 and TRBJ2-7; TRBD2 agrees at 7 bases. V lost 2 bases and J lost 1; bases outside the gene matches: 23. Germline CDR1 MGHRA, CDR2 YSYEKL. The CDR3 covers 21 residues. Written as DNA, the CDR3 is TGCGCCAGCAGCCAATCTTGGTACGGGGGGTCGAAAACTGGATGGTCCTACGAGCAGTACTTC. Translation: CASSQSWYGGSKTGWSYEQYF.

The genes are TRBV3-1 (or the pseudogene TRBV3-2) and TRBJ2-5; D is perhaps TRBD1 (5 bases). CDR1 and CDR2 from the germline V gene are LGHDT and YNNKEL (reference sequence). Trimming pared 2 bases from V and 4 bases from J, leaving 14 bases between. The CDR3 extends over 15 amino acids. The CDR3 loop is CASSQQGSRTETQYF. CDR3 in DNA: TGTGCCAGCAGCCAACAGGGCTCACGGACAGAGACCCAGTACTTC.

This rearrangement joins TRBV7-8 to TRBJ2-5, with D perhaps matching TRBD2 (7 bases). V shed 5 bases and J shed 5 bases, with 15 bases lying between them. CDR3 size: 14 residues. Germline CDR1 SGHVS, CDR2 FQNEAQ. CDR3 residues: CASSGRGRGETQYF. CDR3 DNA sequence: TGTGCCAGCAGCGGTCGGGGGAGGGGGGAGACCCAGTACTTC.

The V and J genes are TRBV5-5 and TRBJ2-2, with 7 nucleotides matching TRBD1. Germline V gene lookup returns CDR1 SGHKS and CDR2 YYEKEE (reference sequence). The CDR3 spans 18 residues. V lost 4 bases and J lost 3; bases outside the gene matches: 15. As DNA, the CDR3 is TGTGCCAGCAGCAGAATCCGACAGGGTGGAGCGGACACCGGGGAGCTGTTTTTT. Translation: CASSRIRQGGADTGELFF.

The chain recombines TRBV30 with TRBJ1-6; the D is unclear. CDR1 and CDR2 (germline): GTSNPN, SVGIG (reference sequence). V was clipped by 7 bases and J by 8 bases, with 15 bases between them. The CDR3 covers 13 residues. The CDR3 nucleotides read TGTGCCTACCGGGTCCTAGAGGATTCACCCCTCCACTTT. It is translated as CAYRVLEDSPLHF.

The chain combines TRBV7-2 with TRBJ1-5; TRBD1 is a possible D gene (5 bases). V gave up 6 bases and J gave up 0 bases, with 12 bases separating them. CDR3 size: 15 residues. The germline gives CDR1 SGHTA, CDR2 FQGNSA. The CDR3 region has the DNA TGTGCCAGCAGTTTTACAGGAGATAGCAATCAGCCCCAGCATTTT. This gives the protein CASSFTGDSNQPQHF.

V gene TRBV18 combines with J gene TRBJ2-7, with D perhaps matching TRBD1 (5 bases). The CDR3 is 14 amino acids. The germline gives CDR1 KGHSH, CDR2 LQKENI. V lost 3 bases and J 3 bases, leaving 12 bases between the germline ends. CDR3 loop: CASSPAQGDYEQYF. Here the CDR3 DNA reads TGTGCCAGCTCACCCGCCCAGGGTGACTACGAGCAGTACTTC.

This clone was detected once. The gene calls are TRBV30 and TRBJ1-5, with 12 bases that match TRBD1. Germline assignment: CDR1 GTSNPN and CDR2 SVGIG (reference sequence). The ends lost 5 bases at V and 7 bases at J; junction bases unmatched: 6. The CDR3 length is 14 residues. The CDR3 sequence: CAWQGTGGGQPQHF. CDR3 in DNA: TGTGCCTGGCAGGGGACAGGGGGCGGGCAGCCCCAGCATTTT.

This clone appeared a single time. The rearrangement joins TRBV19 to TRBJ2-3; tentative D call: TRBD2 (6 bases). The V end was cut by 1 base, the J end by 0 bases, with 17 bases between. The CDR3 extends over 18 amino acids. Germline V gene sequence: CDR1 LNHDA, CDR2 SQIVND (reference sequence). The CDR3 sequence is CASSIASDYSFSTDTQYF. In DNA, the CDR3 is TGTGCCAGTAGTATAGCGTCGGACTACTCCTTTAGCACAGATACGCAGTATTTT. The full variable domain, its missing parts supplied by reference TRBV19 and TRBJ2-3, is DGGITQSPKYLFRKEGQNVTLSCEQNLNHDAMYWYRQDPGQGLRLIYYSQIVNDFQKGDIAEGYSVSREKKESFPLTVTSAQKNPTAFYLCASSIASDYSFSTDTQYFGPGTRLTVL.

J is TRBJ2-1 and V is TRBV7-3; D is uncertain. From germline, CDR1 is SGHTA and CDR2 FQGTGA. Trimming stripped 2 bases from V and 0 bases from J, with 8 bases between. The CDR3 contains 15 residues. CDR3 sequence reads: CASSLFESSYNEQFF. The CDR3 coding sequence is TGTGCCAGCAGCTTATTTGAGAGCTCCTACAATGAGCAGTTCTTC.

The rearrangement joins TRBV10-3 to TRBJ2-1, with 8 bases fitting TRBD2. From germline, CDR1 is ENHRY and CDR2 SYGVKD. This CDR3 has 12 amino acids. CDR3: CAIREREHEQFF. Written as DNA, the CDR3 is TGTGCGATTAGGGAGCGGGAGCATGAGCAGTTCTTC.

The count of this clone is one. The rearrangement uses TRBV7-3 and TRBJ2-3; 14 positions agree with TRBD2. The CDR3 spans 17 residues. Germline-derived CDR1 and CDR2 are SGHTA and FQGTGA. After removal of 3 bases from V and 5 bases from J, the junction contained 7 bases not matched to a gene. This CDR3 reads CASSLGLAGVLGDTQYF. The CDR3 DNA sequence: TGTGCCAGCAGCTTGGGACTAGCGGGGGTTCTGGGAGATACGCAGTATTTT.

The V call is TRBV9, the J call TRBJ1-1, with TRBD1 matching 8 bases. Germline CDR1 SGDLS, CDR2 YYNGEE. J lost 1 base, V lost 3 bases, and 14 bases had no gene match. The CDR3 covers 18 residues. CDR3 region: CASSAEKGQGGWNTEAFF. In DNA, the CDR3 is TGTGCCAGCAGCGCAGAGAAAGGACAGGGTGGATGGAACACTGAAGCTTTCTTT.